The 14 T cell receptor beta chains below all came from one sample that was sequenced in a study of cytomegalovirus exposure and HLA in healthy donors. The PCR made use of 60 Vbeta and 13 Jbeta primers. The table came from immunoSEQ multiplex PCR; TCRdb's copy has only in-frame clones and leaves some out. The sample has about 130,000 clones; roughly three quarters are singletons. Sequencing input: PBMCs. The receptors derive from a man aged 25 to 40 in good health and CMV-seronegative.

This clone was seen repeatedly, ten times or more. The rearrangement links TRBV19 to TRBJ2-7, with a possible D match to TRBD1 (5 bases). V was cut by 5 bases and J by 3 bases, with 8 bases left in between. This CDR3 is 12 amino acids long. Germline CDR1 and CDR2: LNHDA and SQIVND (reference sequence). CDR3 DNA sequence: TGTGCCAGTAGTGGACACCTCTACGAGCAGTACTTC. Its translation: CASSGHLYEQYF.

V and J are TRBV25-1 and TRBJ2-5; TRBD2 agrees at 9 bases. This CDR3 spans 15 amino acids. Germline-derived CDR1 and CDR2 are MGHDK and SYGVNS. V dropped 11 bases and J dropped 5; count of bases not matched to a gene: 15. Written as DNA, the CDR3 is TGTGCCCGTCGTTCGGGTAGCGGGGGAACGGAGACCCAGTACTTC. This codes for CARRSGSGGTETQYF.

This chain links TRBV25-1 with TRBJ2-7, with 7 bases identical to TRBD1. Trimming took 2 bases from V and 7 from J; bases not matched to a gene: 14. The germline gives CDR1 MGHDK, CDR2 SYGVNS. CDR3 length equals 16 residues. The CDR3 sequence: CASSERGSTGAEEQYF. The CDR3 region has the DNA TGTGCCAGCAGTGAAAGGGGGTCTACAGGGGCGGAAGAGCAGTACTTC.

This clone appeared once. This sequence joins TRBV6-6 and TRBJ1-1, with 8 bases that match TRBD1. The J segment lost 3 bases and the V segment lost 5 bases, leaving 8 bases of the junction unmatched. The CDR3 covers 15 residues. CDR1 MNHNY and CDR2 SVGAGI come from the germline V gene (reference sequence). The CDR3 DNA sequence: TGTGCCAGCAGTGACGCGATGACAGGGGACACTGAAGCTTTCTTT. It translates to CASSDAMTGDTEAFF.

This chain joins TRBV11-2 and TRBJ1-1, with D unclear. Germline CDR1 reads SGHAT; CDR2 reads FQNNGV. The CDR3 runs 13 residues. Trimming pared 3 bases from V and 1 base from J, leaving 6 bases between. CDR3 region: CASSFTENTEAFF. CDR3 sequence (DNA): TGTGCCAGCAGCTTCACAGAGAACACTGAAGCTTTCTTT.

The table lists this clone with a few counts. The chain has TRBV7-2 and TRBJ2-7; 7 bases map to TRBD1. The CDR3 is 15 residues long. Per the germline V gene, CDR1 is SGHTA and CDR2 is FQGNSA. With V trimmed by 5 bases and J by 4 bases, 11 bases remained unmatched. CDR3 residues: CASSPGTAFGYEQYF. The CDR3 DNA follows: TGTGCCAGCAGCCCCGGGACAGCATTCGGGTACGAGCAGTACTTC.

The chain recombines TRBV2 with TRBJ1-5; D call uncertain. The CDR3 totals 14 residues. Germline loops: CDR1 SNHLY, CDR2 FYNNEI. The ends were cut back, 5 bases at V and 2 bases at J, with 10 bases in the middle. CDR3 nucleotides: TGTGCCAGCAGTCCAATGTCGGGCAATCAGCCCCAGCATTTT. Translation: CASSPMSGNQPQHF.

The V and J genes are TRBV18 and TRBJ1-5; D remains unclear. CDR1 is KGHSH and CDR2 is LQKENI in the germline V gene. The ends were cut back, 3 bases at V and 4 bases at J, with 7 bases in the middle. The CDR3 consists of 13 residues. The CDR3 coding sequence is TGTGCCAGCTCACCGCTACCAAATCAGCCCCAGCATTTT. Translating gives CASSPLPNQPQHF.

The CDR3 DNA is TGCGCCAGCAGCTTGGCCGGTTCTGTAGGGGCCAACGTCCTGACTTTC. Translation: CASSLAGSVGANVLTF. This chain uses TRBV5-1 with TRBJ2-6; D gene ambiguous. Germline V CDR1 and CDR2: SGHRS, YFSETQ. The V gene lost 0 bases and the J gene lost 4 bases, with 11 bases spanning the gap. The CDR3 sequence is 16 residues long.

This chain uses TRBV14 with TRBJ1-2; D is ambiguous. This CDR3 has 16 amino acids. The germline V gene has CDR1 SGHDN and CDR2 FVKESK. The germline V and J ends were trimmed by 0 bases and 8 bases, with 19 bases remaining between them. The CDR3: CASSQERGKERQGYTF. CDR3 sequence (DNA): TGTGCCAGCAGCCAAGAGCGAGGGAAGGAACGACAAGGCTACACCTTC. The full variable domain, rest sourced from reference TRBV14 and TRBJ1-2, is EAGVTQFPSHSVIEKGQTVTLRCDPISGHDNLYWYRRVMGKEIKFLLHFVKESKQDESGMPNNRFLAERTGGTYSTLKVQPAELEDSGVYFCASSQERGKERQGYTFGSGTRLTVV.

V and J are TRBV5-1 and TRBJ2-7, with D perhaps TRBD2 (6 bases). From germline, CDR1 is SGHRS and CDR2 YFSETQ. This CDR3 spans 11 amino acids. The V gene lost 7 bases and the J gene lost 1 base, with 6 bases spanning the gap. Here the CDR3 DNA reads TGCGCCAGCCGGGAGTCCTACGAGCAGTACTTC. As protein: CASRESYEQYF.

This clone came up a few times. CDR3 sequence: CASRPGTSETGELFF. The DNA of the CDR3 is TGTGCCAGCAGACCCGGGACTAGCGAGACCGGGGAGCTGTTTTTT. V usage is TRBV11-3 and J usage is TRBJ2-2, with 10 bases fitting TRBD2. The CDR3 is 15 residues long. In germline, CDR1 is SGHNT, CDR2 YENEEA. V dropped 6 bases and J dropped 5; count of bases not matched to a gene: 6.

This clone appeared a few times. The chain carries TRBV6-5 and TRBJ2-3, with 7 bases matching TRBD2. Germline V lookup: CDR1 MNHEY, CDR2 SVGAGI. This CDR3 comprises 16 residues. V was clipped by 0 bases and J by 2 bases; unmatched bases: 5. The CDR3 coding sequence is TGTGCCAGCAGTTACTCGATCGCGGGGGACACAGATACGCAGTATTTT. Residues: CASSYSIAGDTDTQYF.

The chain combines TRBV7-2 with TRBJ1-5; D is unresolved. The ends were cut back, 3 bases at V and 6 bases at J, with 12 bases in the middle. The CDR3 spans 14 residues. From germline, CDR1 is SGHTA and CDR2 FQGNSA. The CDR3 nucleotides read TGTGCCAGCAGCTTGAGAGAGATGTCTCAGCCCCAGCATTTT. This codes for CASSLREMSQPQHF.